This TCR beta chain was captured by sequencing in a study of blood T cell repertoires in COVID-19. Study-level background: Both acute and convalescent COVID-19 samples were obtained from the United States, Italy and Spain. Nucleic acid was either cDNA or gDNA, and it came from T cells, B-cell-depleted T cells, or PBMCs.

Authors' methods: Scientists estimated how many nucleated cells there were by amplifying reference gene primers. TCRdb's copy holds only in-frame clones and misses some; the assay was immunoSEQ multiplex PCR. Clonal size and the V and J genes are those of that table, whereas D and trimming came from the DNA. In the table there are around 250,000 clones, less than 90% of which are singletons. Germline V gene lookup returns CDR1 MNHEY and CDR2 SVGAGI. The length of the CDR3 is 15 residues. J gave up 6 bases and V 5 bases, and 7 bases lay outside the gene matches. The chain recombines TRBV6-5 with TRBJ2-4, with 10 nucleotides matching TRBD1. Sample: peripheral blood. The sequence was obtained from a man in his fifties or sixties who had recovered from COVID-19. The CDR3 reads CASSNLRDRGNIQYF. CDR3 in DNA: TGTGCCAGCAGTAACCTCCGGGACAGGGGAAACATTCAGTACTTC.